This is a list of T cell receptor beta chains from one sample in a study of technical replicates of blood from a handful of donors. Only in-frame clones appear in the TCRdb table, and some are missing; sequencing was by immunoSEQ multiplex PCR. The sample consists of 15,000 to 17,000 clones, around 84% of them appearing once. Sequenced sample: PBMCs. These receptors all stem from a human donor in good health. Each CDR3 is given with its conserved first and last residue. The D gene is left open where the match is weak. Clone size is shown for a subset of rows, as once, few, many or a class of expanded clone.

j_call v_call d_call clone_size cdr3_aa cdr3_nt
TRBJ2-1 TRBV7-8 - - CASSLRDSSSYNEQFF TGTGCCAGCAGCCTGCGGGACTCGAGCTCCTACAATGAGCAGTTCTTC
TRBJ2-3 TRBV19 - - CASSVVLGRTDTQYF TGTGCCAGTAGTGTTGTACTAGGGCGGACAGATACGCAGTATTTT
TRBJ1-5 TRBV7-6 TRBD1 - CASSLNPRQGSNQPQHF TGTGCCAGCAGCTTAAATCCGCGACAGGGCTCGAATCAGCCCCAGCATTTT
TRBJ1-5 TRBV29-1 TRBD1 - CSVGTGLSGNQPQHF TGCAGCGTTGGGACAGGGTTGTCGGGCAATCAGCCCCAGCATTTT
TRBJ1-1 TRBV9 TRBD1 - CASSPRQGMDSEAFF TGTGCCAGCAGCCCCAGACAGGGGATGGACTCTGAAGCTTTCTTT
TRBJ1-1 TRBV30 - - CAWRDWGGAFF TGTGCCTGGAGAGATTGGGGGGGGGCTTTCTTT
TRBJ1-5 TRBV19 - once CASSRQVSNQPQHF TGTGCCAGTAGTAGACAGGTTAGCAATCAGCCCCAGCATTTT
TRBJ1-1 TRBV2 - - CASIITGAEAFF TGTGCCAGCATTATTACCGGGGCTGAAGCTTTCTTT
TRBJ2-7 TRBV10-1 TRBD1 few CASSDLRDRGIYEQYF TGCGCCAGCAGTGACCTCCGGGACAGGGGTATTTACGAGCAGTACTTC
TRBJ2-7 TRBV11-2 TRBD1 - CASSLVSGTASSYEQYF TGTGCCAGCAGCTTAGTCTCCGGGACAGCGAGCTCCTACGAGCAGTACTTC
TRBJ1-5 TRBV19 TRBD1 - CASRGDSALGGPQHF TGTGCCAGTAGAGGGGACAGCGCCTTGGGGGGGCCCCAGCATTTT
TRBJ2-2 TRBV5-1 - - CASSLVGRLTGELFF TGCGCCAGCAGCTTGGTGGGGCGGCTCACCGGGGAGCTGTTTTTT
TRBJ2-6 TRBV25-1 - - CASNGGSGANVLTF TGTGCCAGCAACGGGGGATCAGGGGCCAACGTCCTGACTTTC
TRBJ1-2 TRBV5-1 - - CASSSGTAAGGYTF TGCGCCAGCAGCTCCGGGACGGCGGCGGGAGGCTACACCTTC
TRBJ2-7 TRBV28 - - CASRDQTASYEQYF TGTGCCAGCAGAGATCAGACAGCCTCCTACGAGCAGTACTTC
TRBJ2-1 TRBV21-1 - - CASSKCSEGNSYNEQFF TGTGCCAGCAGCAAATGTTCAGAGGGAAACTCCTACAATGAGCAGTTCTTC
TRBJ2-2 TRBV29-1 - - CSGKQGSGELFF TGCAGCGGAAAACAGGGTTCCGGGGAGCTGTTTTTT
TRBJ2-7 TRBV29-1 TRBD1 - CSVQEPGQGYEQYF TGCAGCGTCCAAGAACCGGGACAGGGCTACGAGCAGTACTTC
TRBJ2-6 TRBV10-3 - - CAISEGPVRGGANVLTF TGTGCCATCAGTGAAGGGCCAGTAAGGGGTGGGGCCAACGTCCTGACTTTC
TRBJ1-2 TRBV6-1 TRBD1 - CASGNRGLGYTF TGTGCCAGCGGAAACAGGGGGCTAGGCTACACCTTC
TRBJ2-7 TRBV18 TRBD1 - CASSLTTGGDSYEQYF TGTGCCAGCTCACTAACGACAGGGGGAGATTCCTACGAGCAGTACTTC
TRBJ2-7 TRBV19 TRBD2 - CASSIRWRERDEQYF TGTGCCAGTAGTATAAGGTGGCGGGAGCGGGACGAGCAGTACTTC
TRBJ1-5 TRBV11-3 - few CASSLGWGRQPQHF TGTGCCAGCAGCTTAGGATGGGGGCGTCAGCCCCAGCATTTT
TRBJ1-5 TRBV6-4 - - CASAETGNQPQHF TGTGCCAGCGCGGAAACTGGGAATCAGCCCCAGCATTTT
TRBJ1-5 TRBV10-2 - - CASSDMQGEGNQPQHF TGCGCCAGCAGTGACATGCAGGGTGAGGGCAATCAGCCCCAGCATTTT
TRBJ2-4 TRBV19 - - CASSQINIQYF TGTGCCAGTAGTCAGATCAACATTCAGTACTTC
TRBJ2-1 TRBV7-9 TRBD2 - CASSLTAGVSNEQFF TGTGCCAGCAGCTTAACAGCGGGAGTTTCCAATGAGCAGTTCTTC
TRBJ1-2 TRBV5-8 - - CASSLSGGQVSGYTF TGTGCCAGCAGCTTGAGCGGGGGGCAGGTATCTGGCTACACCTTC
TRBJ2-3 TRBV5-4 TRBD1 - CASIRQGTDTQYF TGTGCCAGCATCCGACAGGGGACAGATACGCAGTATTTT
TRBJ1-1 TRBV30 TRBD1 few CAWSSTGVLAFF TGTGCCTGGAGTTCTACAGGGGTTTTAGCTTTCTTT
TRBJ2-2 TRBV9 TRBD2 - CASSVRSGSFAGELFF TGTGCCAGCAGCGTTAGAAGCGGGAGCTTTGCCGGGGAGCTGTTTTTT
TRBJ2-2 TRBV9 - - CASSVGSLDTGELFF TGTGCCAGCAGCGTAGGGTCGTTAGACACCGGGGAGCTGTTTTTT
TRBJ2-7 TRBV13 - - CASSLGLGEQYF TGTGCCAGCAGCTTAGGCCTCGGCGAGCAGTACTTC
TRBJ2-2 TRBV6-5 - - CATGRPGVFGGELFF TGTGCCACCGGACGCCCAGGGGTATTTGGCGGGGAGCTGTTTTTT
TRBJ1-1 TRBV30 - - CAWRYRTGMDTEAFF TGTGCCTGGAGGTACCGTACGGGGATGGACACTGAAGCTTTCTTT
TRBJ1-4 TRBV5-1 TRBD1 - CASSQGTGGMIEKLFF TGCGCCAGCAGCCAAGGGACAGGGGGCATGATTGAAAAACTGTTTTTT
TRBJ2-3 TRBV5-1 - few CASSFHSPSTDTQYF TGCGCCAGCAGCTTCCACAGCCCTAGCACAGATACGCAGTATTTT
TRBJ2-5 TRBV14 TRBD1 - CASSLTGANRQETQYF TGTGCCAGCAGCCTAACAGGGGCAAACAGGCAAGAGACCCAGTACTTC
TRBJ2-7 TRBV6-5 - - CASSYSMYSYEQYF TGTGCCAGCAGTTACTCGATGTACAGCTACGAGCAGTACTTC
TRBJ1-5 TRBV5-8 - - CASNLGQPHSNQPQHF TGTGCCAGCAACTTGGGGCAACCACATAGCAATCAGCCCCAGCATTTT
TRBJ1-1 TRBV7-2 - - CASSLVAVLNTEAFF TGTGCCAGCAGCTTAGTTGCAGTCCTGAACACTGAAGCTTTCTTT
TRBJ2-2 TRBV7-6 - - CASSLVSGTGELFF TGTGCCAGCAGCTTAGTAAGCGGCACCGGGGAGCTGTTTTTT
TRBJ2-1 TRBV5-1 - - CASSLGHTGTNEQFF TGCGCCAGCAGCCTCGGGCATACAGGTACGAATGAGCAGTTCTTC
TRBJ2-3 TRBV7-9 - - CASSQEEDTQYF TGTGCCAGCAGCCAGGAAGAAGATACGCAGTATTTT
TRBJ2-7 TRBV18 - - CASSPLGTVMYF TGTGCCAGCTCTCCACTCGGGACTGTGATGTACTTC
TRBJ2-7 TRBV2 - - CASREPQAYEQYF TGTGCCAGCAGAGAGCCACAGGCCTACGAGCAGTACTTC
TRBJ2-7 TRBV28 - - CASSSPRLAVFDYEQYF TGTGCCAGCAGTTCCCCCCGCCTCGCAGTGTTCGACTACGAGCAGTACTTC
TRBJ2-7 TRBV7-9 TRBD1 - CASSLTGNNYEQYF TGTGCCAGCAGCTTGACAGGGAATAACTACGAGCAGTACTTC
TRBJ2-5 TRBV14 - - CATSAGRETQYF TGTGCCACCTCCGCGGGTCGGGAGACCCAGTACTTC
TRBJ1-5 TRBV2 TRBD1 - CASSRQGAVGNQPQHF TGTGCCAGCAGTCGACAGGGGGCGGTTGGCAATCAGCCCCAGCATTTT
TRBJ2-2 TRBV28 - - CASRLSNTGELFF TGTGCCAGCAGACTATCGAACACCGGGGAGCTGTTTTTT
TRBJ2-3 TRBV6-4 TRBD2 - CASSGLAGGEDTQYF TGTGCCAGCAGTGGACTCGCGGGAGGGGAAGATACGCAGTATTTT
TRBJ1-2 TRBV5-4 TRBD1 - CASSPQDRAAYGYTF TGTGCCAGCAGCCCCCAAGACAGGGCCGCCTATGGCTACACCTTC
TRBJ2-7 TRBV19 TRBD2 - CASSPRLAGGSYEQYF TGTGCCAGTAGTCCAAGACTAGCGGGAGGCTCCTACGAGCAGTACTTC
TRBJ2-1 TRBV6-5 - - CASSYTSSGEQFF TGTGCCAGCAGTTACACTAGCTCGGGTGAGCAGTTCTTC